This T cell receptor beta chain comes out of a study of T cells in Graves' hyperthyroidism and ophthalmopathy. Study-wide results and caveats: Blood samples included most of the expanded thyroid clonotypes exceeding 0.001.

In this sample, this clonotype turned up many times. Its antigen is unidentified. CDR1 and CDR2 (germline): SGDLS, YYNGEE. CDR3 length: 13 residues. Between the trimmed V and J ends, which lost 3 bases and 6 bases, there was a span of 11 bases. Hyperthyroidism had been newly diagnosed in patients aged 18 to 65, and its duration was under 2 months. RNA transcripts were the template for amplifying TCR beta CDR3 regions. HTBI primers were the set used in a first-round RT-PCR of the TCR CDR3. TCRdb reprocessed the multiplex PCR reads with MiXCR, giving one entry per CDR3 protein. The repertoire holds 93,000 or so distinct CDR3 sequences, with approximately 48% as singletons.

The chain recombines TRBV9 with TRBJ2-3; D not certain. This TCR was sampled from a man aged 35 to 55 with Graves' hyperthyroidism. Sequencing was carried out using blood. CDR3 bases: TGTGCCAGCAGCGATAGACCCCGGGATACGCAGTATTTT. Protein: CASSDRPRDTQYF.